A single sample is the source of the 15 T cell receptor beta chains below, sequenced in a study of HIV-infected patients and healthy controls. Alpha and beta constant-region primers primed reverse transcription of approximately 460 ng RNA. Using multiplexing indices, alpha and beta chain libraries were generated apart by chain-specific third strand synthesis. TCRdb reprocessed the 5' RACE reads via MiXCR and lists one record per CDR3 protein. Counted here are approximately 25,000 distinct CDR3 sequences, under 9% occurring once; the ten biggest clones make up approximately 3.9%. No cell fractionation was done, so the repertoire covers all unsorted peripheral blood T cells. The sample consisted of blood. These receptors all stem from an adult in good health.

This clonotype has a count of ten or more. The chain links TRBV20-1 to TRBJ2-3; 11 bases match TRBD2. J was trimmed by 4 bases and V by 1 base; bases with no gene match: 4. Germline CDR1 reads DFQATT; CDR2 reads SNEGSKA (reference sequence). The CDR3 is 15 amino acids. The CDR3 region is CSARVVAGGPDTQYF. The CDR3 DNA sequence: TGCAGTGCTAGAGTAGTAGCGGGGGGGCCAGATACGCAGTATTTT.

This clonotype was recorded many times. The rearrangement joins TRBV9 to TRBJ1-1; the D is unclear. The ends were cut back, 4 bases at V and 4 bases at J, with 17 bases in the middle. Germline V CDR1 and CDR2: SGDLS, YYNGEE. CDR3 size: 15 residues. The CDR3 sequence: CASSSSQGGGTEAFF. Here the CDR3 DNA reads TGTGCCAGCAGCTCCTCCCAAGGAGGTGGCACTGAAGCTTTCTTT.

The rearrangement joins TRBV3-1 to TRBJ1-4, with no clear D. The V end lost 4 bases, the J end lost 0 bases, and 3 bases lay between the germline ends. The CDR3 contains 13 residues. The germline CDR1 and CDR2 sequences are LGHDT and YNNKEL (reference sequence). Here the CDR3 DNA reads TGTGCCAGCAGCCGTGCAACTAATGAAAAACTGTTTTTT. As protein: CASSRATNEKLFF. The full variable domain, rest sourced from reference TRBV3-1 and TRBJ1-4, is DTAVSQTPKYLVTQMGNDKSIKCEQNLGHDTMYWYKQDSKKFLKIMFSYNNKELIINETVPNRFSPKSPDKAHLNLHINSLELGDSAVYFCASSRATNEKLFFGSGTQLSVL.

The sample holds many counts of this clonotype. The chain uses TRBV7-2 and TRBJ2-7; D is unresolved. CDR3 length equals 14 residues. The ends were cut back, 5 bases at V and 5 bases at J, with 16 bases in the middle. Germline CDR1 reads SGHTA; CDR2 reads FQGNSA. The CDR3 DNA sequence: TGTGCCAGCAGCCTTCTAGGTGTAGAGGACGAGCAGTACTTC. Protein: CASSLLGVEDEQYF.

This clonotype is medium-sized. The CDR3 DNA follows: TGTGCCAGCAGCCAAGATGGGGGATGGTCCCAGCATTTT. Translation gives CASSQDGGWSQHF. The gene calls are TRBV3-1 and TRBJ1-5; TRBD1 might be the D (5 bases). The germline V gene has CDR1 LGHDT and CDR2 YNNKEL (reference sequence). The CDR3 spans 13 residues. Trimming stripped 0 bases from V and 11 bases from J, with 11 bases between.

This clonotype was seen at least ten times. This chain uses TRBV7-9 with TRBJ1-4, with a tentative D call TRBD1 (6 bases). Between the trimmed V and J ends, which lost 5 bases and 5 bases, there was a span of 12 bases. CDR3 length: 14 amino acids. Germline values: CDR1 SEHNR, CDR2 FQNEAQ (reference sequence). CDR3: CASSHPDRNEKLFF. The CDR3, as DNA: TGTGCCAGCAGCCACCCGGACAGAAATGAAAAACTGTTTTTT.

This clonotype occurred many times. This rearrangement joins TRBV7-9 to TRBJ2-7; 8 bases fit TRBD1. From germline, CDR1 is SEHNR and CDR2 FQNEAQ (reference sequence). Trimming removed 4 bases from V and 2 bases from J; junction bases left unmatched: 4. The CDR3 has 14 residues. The CDR3 loop reads CASSSRQGTYEQYF. The CDR3 DNA sequence: TGTGCCAGCAGCTCACGACAGGGGACCTACGAGCAGTACTTC. Full variable domain (remainder filled in from reference TRBV7-9 and TRBJ2-7): DTGVSQNPRHKITKRGQNVTFRCDPISEHNRLYWYRQTLGQGPEFLTYFQNEAQLEKSRLLSDRFSAERPKGSFSTLEIQRTEQGDSAMYLCASSSRQGTYEQYFGPGTRLTVT.

Many counts were recorded for this clonotype. V is TRBV11-2 and J is TRBJ2-1, with D uncertain. The CDR3 is made up of 14 amino acids. The germline CDR1 and CDR2 sequences are SGHAT and FQNNGV. V was trimmed by 0 bases and J by 7 bases, leaving 10 bases between them. Here the CDR3 DNA reads TGTGCCAGCAGCTTAGACGGCCTCCAGAATGAGCAGTTCTTC. As protein: CASSLDGLQNEQFF.

A few counts support this clonotype. The chain carries TRBV5-1 and TRBJ1-1; maybe TRBD1 (5 bases). V was shortened by 1 base and J by 4 bases, with 17 bases between the two germline ends. Germline values: CDR1 SGHRS, CDR2 YFSETQ. CDR3 length equals 16 residues. Here the CDR3 reads CASSLRSGQIITEAFF. The DNA for the CDR3 is TGCGCCAGCAGCTTGAGGTCAGGACAAATTATCACTGAAGCTTTCTTT.

This clonotype was detected ten times or more. The chain employs TRBV7-3 and TRBJ1-1; D not resolved. The V gene's germline CDR1 is SGHTA and CDR2 FQGTGA. Trimming took 1 base from V and 1 from J, leaving 7 bases between them. CDR3 size: 14 residues. CDR3 protein: CASSLNHQNTEAFF. The DNA for the CDR3 is TGTGCCAGCAGCTTAAACCACCAGAACACTGAAGCTTTCTTT.

This clonotype was counted ten times or more. The genes are TRBV29-1 and TRBJ1-1; 8 nucleotides agree with TRBD1. V lost 5 bases, J lost 0 bases, and 5 bases stayed unmatched. Per germline, CDR1 SQVTM and CDR2 ANQGSEA. The CDR3 covers 14 residues. The chain's CDR3 is CSVSPTGVNTEAFF. Here the CDR3 DNA reads TGCAGCGTTTCGCCGACAGGGGTGAACACTGAAGCTTTCTTT.

This clonotype was seen ten or more times. V gene TRBV19 combines with J gene TRBJ1-5; D may be TRBD1 (6 bases). CDR1 is LNHDA and CDR2 is SQIVND in the germline V gene (reference sequence). V was cut by 7 bases and J by 1 base, with 14 bases left in between. The CDR3 consists of 15 residues. DNA of the CDR3: TGTGCCAGTAAGTGGCCGGGGGCGAGCAATCAGCCCCAGCATTTT. Its protein product is CASKWPGASNQPQHF.

The sample holds many counts of this clonotype. The chain joins TRBV6-5 to TRBJ1-5; 10 bases match TRBD1. The CDR3 is 14 residues long. CDR1 MNHEY and CDR2 SVGAGI come from the germline V gene. V shed 5 bases and J 4 bases; nucleotides not matched to a gene: 2. The CDR3 reads CASSRTGGNQPQHF. CDR3 in DNA: TGTGCCAGCAGTAGGACAGGGGGAAATCAGCCCCAGCATTTT.

This clonotype is labeled medium-sized (0.01 to 0.1%). The V gene is TRBV20-1, the J gene TRBJ1-4; D unclear. Deletions cut 5 bases from V and 1 base from J, with 8 bases between. The CDR3 extends over 13 amino acids. Looked up from germline, CDR1 is DFQATT and CDR2 is SNEGSKA (reference sequence). DNA of the CDR3: TGCAGTGCTCCCGGTTTAACTAATGAAAAACTGTTTTTT. It is translated as CSAPGLTNEKLFF.

This clonotype was found many times. This chain uses TRBV11-2 with TRBJ2-2; no reliable D call. CDR1 and CDR2 (germline): SGHAT, FQNNGV. The CDR3 length is 15 residues. The V end was cut by 0 bases, the J end by 7 bases, with 12 bases between. CDR3 loop: CASSLDSVVGGELFF. For the CDR3, the DNA is TGTGCCAGCAGCTTAGATAGTGTGGTTGGCGGGGAGCTGTTTTTT.